This TCR beta chain originates from a study of T cells in Graves' hyperthyroidism and ophthalmopathy. Germline CDR1 SNHLY, CDR2 FYNNEI. V gave up 8 bases and J gave up 5 bases; unmatched junction bases: 11. This CDR3 comprises 14 residues. The source material, RNA transcripts, was used to amplify TCR beta CDR3 regions. A first-round RT-PCR of the TCR CDR3 used the HTBI primer set. TCRdb recomputed calls from the multiplex PCR reads with MiXCR, one row per CDR3 protein. The sample includes hundreds of thousands of distinct CDR3 sequences, around a fifth of them seen just once. This clonotype was detected ten times or more.

The sequenced sample was blood. The sequence was collected from a woman in her 70s with Graves' ophthalmopathy. V is TRBV2 and J is TRBJ2-7, with TRBD2 matching 8 bases. For the CDR3, the DNA is TGTGCCAGCGGGCAGCGGGAGTTAGGTAACGAGCAGTACTTC. Its translation: CASGQRELGNEQYF.